A selection of T cell receptor beta chains follows, all from one sample in a study of shared clonotypes between healthy human individuals. The protocol was immunoSEQ multiplex PCR, while the TCRdb copy is restricted to in-frame clones and leaves out a portion. The table lists hundreds of thousands of clones, around 96% of them singletons. The source material was naive CD8+ T cells sorted from blood. The origin of the receptors is a woman in her thirties in good health. The CDR3 runs from the conserved cysteine through the conserved F or W. Fields, in order: D gene, clone size, J gene, V gene, CDR3 protein, CDR3 DNA. The D gene is left open where the match is weak. Some rows have no size entry. The others give once, few or many, or a class for an expanded clone.

NA NA TRBJ2-5 TRBV4-1 CASSPSAGGRGEETQYF TGCGCCAGCAGCCCCTCCGCAGGGGGCCGGGGGGAAGAGACCCAGTACTTC
NA NA TRBJ2-1 TRBV11-2 CASSQVGLNEQFF TGCGCCAGCAGCCAAGTAGGTCTGAATGAGCAGTTCTTC
NA NA TRBJ1-5 TRBV7-8 CASSFAGSVLSNQPQHF TGTGCCAGCAGCTTTGCAGGATCAGTATTAAGCAATCAGCCCCAGCATTTT
TRBD1 NA TRBJ2-7 TRBV9 CASSPTGQGRTYEQYF TGTGCCAGCAGCCCCACAGGACAGGGGCGGACCTACGAGCAGTACTTC
TRBD2 NA TRBJ2-7 TRBV27 CASSPTARASGSYEQYF TGTGCCAGCAGCCCCACTGCCAGGGCTAGCGGGTCCTACGAGCAGTACTTC
NA NA TRBJ2-7 TRBV7-9 CASSNRDSTNSYEQYF TGTGCCAGCAGCAACCGAGACTCCACGAACTCCTACGAGCAGTACTTC
NA NA TRBJ2-1 TRBV6-5 CASYYGHEQFF TGTGCCAGCTATTACGGGCATGAGCAGTTCTTC
NA NA TRBJ1-1 TRBV11-3 CASSSGIGTEAFF TGTGCCAGCAGCTCAGGGATTGGCACTGAAGCTTTCTTT
TRBD1 once TRBJ2-1 TRBV27 CASSSTGNEQFF TGTGCCAGCAGTTCGACAGGGAATGAGCAGTTCTTC
NA NA TRBJ2-1 TRBV7-9 CASSPPPAGFPFF TGTGCCAGCAGCCCCCCCCCGGCGGGGTTTCCGTTCTTC
TRBD1 NA TRBJ2-7 TRBV28 CASSSYGTGQYEQYF TGTGCCAGCAGTTCCTACGGGACAGGGCAGTACGAGCAGTACTTC
TRBD1 NA TRBJ1-1 TRBV9 CASSAPTGEGTEAFF TGTGCCAGCAGCGCGCCGACAGGGGAGGGTACTGAAGCTTTCTTT
NA NA TRBJ1-2 TRBV6-5 CASSQPGAPYGYTF TGTGCCTCCTCTCAACCGGGGGCCCCCTATGGCTACACCTTC
TRBD2 NA TRBJ2-1 TRBV7-2 CASSFSGRWNEQFF TGTGCCAGCAGCTTTAGCGGGAGGTGGAATGAGCAGTTCTTC
TRBD1 few TRBJ2-7 TRBV28 CASIRQGAIEQYF TGTGCCAGCATCCGGCAGGGGGCCATCGAGCAGTACTTC
TRBD1 NA TRBJ2-4 TRBV7-2 CASSLGLDRGPGGIQYF TGTGCCAGCAGCTTAGGCCTGGACAGGGGGCCCGGGGGCATTCAGTACTTC
TRBD1 NA TRBJ2-7 TRBV13 CASSGPGQASGEQYF TGTGCCAGCAGCGGGCCGGGACAGGCGTCGGGCGAGCAGTACTTC
TRBD2 NA TRBJ2-7 TRBV27 CASSLSTSGTYEQYF TGTGCCAGCAGTTTATCGACTAGCGGAACCTACGAGCAGTACTTC
TRBD2 NA TRBJ2-5 TRBV27 CASSAGVDETQYF TGTGCCAGCTCGGCGGGAGTAGATGAGACCCAGTACTTC
NA NA TRBJ2-7 TRBV29-1 CSVATGLYEQYF TGCAGCGTTGCCACAGGGCTCTACGAGCAGTACTTC
NA NA TRBJ2-1 TRBV7-2 CATDNNEQFF TGTGCCACCGATAACAATGAGCAGTTCTTC
TRBD1 NA TRBJ2-2 TRBV13 CASSLYPGPGQGNTGELFF TGTGCCAGCAGCCTATACCCAGGACCAGGACAGGGGAACACCGGGGAGCTGTTTTTT
NA once TRBJ2-7 TRBV7-9 CASSLVVDSYEQYF TGTGCCAGCAGCTTAGTGGTTGACTCCTACGAGCAGTACTTC
TRBD2 NA TRBJ2-1 TRBV7-8 CASSFVGGSYNEQFF TGTGCCAGCAGCTTCGTTGGCGGGAGCTACAATGAGCAGTTCTTC
NA NA TRBJ2-7 TRBV11-2 CASSSSAAGSPVDQYF TGTGCCAGCAGCTCATCAGCAGCCGGGTCCCCTGTGGACCAGTACTTC
NA NA TRBJ1-1 TRBV2 CASTPRGKNTEAFF TGTGCCAGCACCCCGCGGGGGAAGAACACTGAAGCTTTCTTT
NA NA TRBJ1-2 TRBV25-1 CASEGGKEGYTF TGTGCCAGCGAGGGGGGGAAAGAGGGCTACACCTTC
NA NA TRBJ2-3 TRBV4-1 CASSPTPPRTDTQYF TGCGCCAGCAGCCCAACGCCCCCGAGAACAGATACGCAGTATTTT
NA NA TRBJ2-3 TRBV5-6 CASTATYTSTDTQYF TGTGCCAGCACGGCAACATACACTAGCACAGATACGCAGTATTTT
NA NA TRBJ1-2 TRBV29-1 CSVEQGYNYGYTF TGCAGCGTAGAACAGGGCTACAACTATGGCTACACCTTC
NA NA TRBJ2-7 TRBV11-2 CASSLAPYGRSYEQYF TGTGCCAGCAGCTTAGCCCCATATGGTCGGTCATACGAGCAGTACTTC
NA NA TRBJ1-5 TRBV6-1 CASMELYSNQPQHF TGTGCCAGCATGGAGCTCTATAGCAATCAGCCCCAGCATTTT
TRBD2 NA TRBJ2-5 TRBV6-6 CASSYWLVGREETQYF TGTGCCAGCAGTTACTGGCTAGTCGGGAGGGAAGAGACCCAGTACTTC
NA NA TRBJ2-7 TRBV27 CASAPWDISYEQYF TGTGCCAGCGCCCCTTGGGACATATCCTACGAGCAGTACTTC
NA few TRBJ1-2 TRBV2 CASSGGVDGYTF TGTGCCAGCAGTGGAGGAGTGGATGGCTACACCTTC
NA NA TRBJ2-1 TRBV19 CATGEGGNEQFF TGTGCCACTGGGGAGGGGGGCAATGAGCAGTTCTTC
TRBD2 NA TRBJ2-1 TRBV7-9 CASSSGVAGGRGEQFF TGTGCCAGCAGCTCTGGGGTAGCGGGAGGACGGGGTGAGCAGTTCTTC
TRBD1 NA TRBJ1-2 TRBV27 CASGTGGNGYTF TGTGCCAGCGGGACAGGGGGCAACGGCTACACCTTC
NA NA TRBJ2-7 TRBV7-9 CASSQPGWSYEQYF TGTGCCAGCAGCCAACCGGGATGGTCCTACGAGCAGTACTTC
NA NA TRBJ2-7 TRBV2 CASSEGTSSYEQYF TGTGCCAGCAGTGAAGGGACAAGCTCCTACGAGCAGTACTTC
TRBD1 NA TRBJ2-7 TRBV28 CASKLDREDRYEQYF TGTGCCAGCAAACTTGACAGGGAAGATCGGTACGAGCAGTACTTC
NA once TRBJ1-5 TRBV2 CASSEEGMGNQPQHF TGTGCCAGCAGTGAAGAGGGGATGGGCAATCAGCCCCAGCATTTT
TRBD1 NA TRBJ2-7 TRBV10-2 CASSEAIYRDRRSYEQYF TGCGCCAGCAGTGAAGCTATATACCGGGACAGACGCTCCTACGAGCAGTACTTC
NA once TRBJ1-5 TRBV27 CASRLGTSWPQHF TGTGCCAGCAGGCTGGGGACGTCGTGGCCCCAGCATTTT
TRBD2 NA TRBJ2-1 TRBV2 CASVTGLSYNEQFF TGTGCCAGCGTCACGGGACTATCCTACAATGAGCAGTTCTTC
NA NA TRBJ1-1 TRBV19 CASSSWTDMNTEAFF TGTGCCAGTAGCTCCTGGACAGATATGAACACTGAAGCTTTCTTT
NA NA TRBJ1-1 TRBV7-8 CASSPMGNTEAFF TGTGCCAGCAGCCCGATGGGGAACACTGAAGCTTTCTTT
TRBD2 NA TRBJ2-1 TRBV29-1 CSVPPLSLGLADNEQFF TGCAGCGTTCCACCCTTAAGTCTTGGACTAGCGGACAATGAGCAGTTCTTC
TRBD1 few TRBJ2-7 TRBV27 CATRPGTGHEQYF TGTGCCACCCGTCCCGGGACAGGCCACGAGCAGTACTTC
NA NA TRBJ2-7 TRBV25-1 CASSGSYEQYF TGTGCCAGCAGTGGCTCCTACGAGCAGTACTTC
TRBD2 NA TRBJ2-1 TRBV6-4 CASSDSTSGRFPQVF TGTGCCAGCAGTGACTCGACTAGCGGGAGGTTCCCCCAGGTCTTC
NA NA TRBJ1-5 TRBV7-8 CASSLATTGPRPQHF TGTGCCAGCAGCTTAGCTACGACAGGACCCCGGCCCCAGCATTTT
NA NA TRBJ2-7 TRBV7-9 CASSDPRDSYEQYF TGTGCCAGCAGCGACCCCCGGGACTCCTACGAGCAGTACTTC